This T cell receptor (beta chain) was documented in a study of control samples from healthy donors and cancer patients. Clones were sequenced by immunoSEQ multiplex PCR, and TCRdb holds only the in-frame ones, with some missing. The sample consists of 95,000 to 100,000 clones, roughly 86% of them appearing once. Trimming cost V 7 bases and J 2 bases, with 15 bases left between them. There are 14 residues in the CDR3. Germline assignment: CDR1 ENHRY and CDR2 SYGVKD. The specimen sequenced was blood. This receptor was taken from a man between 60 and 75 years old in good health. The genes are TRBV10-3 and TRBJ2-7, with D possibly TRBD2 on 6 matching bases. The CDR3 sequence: CAINPTGEPYEQYF. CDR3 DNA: TGTGCCATCAACCCTACGGGGGAGCCCTACGAGCAGTACTTC.